Described below is a single T cell receptor beta chain sequence and its context. Following RNA extraction, reverse transcription yielded cDNA that acted as the sequencing template. Clones were sequenced by immunoSEQ multiplex PCR, and TCRdb holds only the in-frame ones, with some missing. In the table there are approximately 89,000 clones, 51% of which are singletons. This CDR3 has 13 residues. From germline, CDR1 is SQVTM and CDR2 ANQGSEA. Trimming stripped 0 bases from V and 2 bases from J, with 8 bases between. The data are from a study of CD8+ T cells in alopecia areata. Alopecia areata patients gave lesional scalp punch biopsies and peripheral blood samples.

The clonotype was recovered from a human donor with alopecia areata. The chain uses TRBV29-1 and TRBJ2-7, with D perhaps matching TRBD1 (6 bases). The sequencing sample was made of NKG2D-high CD8+ T cells sorted from blood. CDR3 in DNA: TGCAGCGTTGAAGAAGACAGGACCTACGAGCAGTACTTC. Its translation: CSVEEDRTYEQYF.